This entry concerns a single T cell receptor beta chain. Its target is unknown. TCRdb reanalyzed the 5' RACE reads and collapses them to one entry per CDR3 protein, without DNA. The sample's table shows 350,000 to 400,000 distinct CDR3 sequences. This entry belongs to a study of T cells expressing NK-cell markers. Across the whole study: Sorted CD3+CD56-NKG2C+, CD3+CD56+NKG2C- and CD3+CD56+NKG2C+ T cells were the source of the TCR beta repertoires. Seven of the eight sequenced donors were classified as HCMV-seropositive, and one was classified as seronegative.

The germline V gene encodes CDR1 SGHAT and CDR2 FQNNGV. This CDR3 is built from 15 residues. Study-wide points: Roughly 1.0-7.0% of CD8+ T cells in more than five donors belonged to dominant NKG2C+ clonotypes. The study left the HCMV specificity of expanded NKG2C+ T cell clones unresolved.

The chain has TRBV11-2 and TRBJ2-3; the TCRdb call, TRBD1, lacks DNA for checking. The sequence was collected from a woman aged 50 to 60 in good health. The material sequenced was blood T cells: a sorted CD56 or NKG2C T cell subset, CD4+ or CD8+ T cells, or bulk PBMC T cells (not recorded which). The CDR3 here is CASSLGTGAGDTQYF.